These T cell receptor beta chains were read from a single sample in a study of PD-L1 blockade in urothelial cancer. Libraries were prepared by immunoSEQ multiplex PCR; TCRdb keeps only in-frame clonotypes and omits some of them. The data show tens of thousands of clones, with just over 85% seen just once and around 3.4% held by the top ten. The sample in question was PBMCs, obtained around atezolizumab (anti-PD-L1) treatment. The source of these receptors is a man in his fifties or sixties with urothelial cancer. CDR3s include the opening cysteine and the closing phenylalanine or tryptophan. Expanded clones are given a class, and other clones once, few, many or no size at all.

v_call,clone_size,j_call,cdr3_aa
TRBV11-2,NA,TRBJ1-2,CASKTGRGSNYGYTF
TRBV27,NA,TRBJ2-7,CASSRTGGTTYEQYF
TRBV7-8,NA,TRBJ2-7,CASSFRGSGGPYEQYF
TRBV9,NA,TRBJ2-5,CASSVRGGPSAETQYF
TRBV7-2,NA,TRBJ2-7,CASSLDRERVNEQYF
TRBV5-6,NA,TRBJ2-1,CASSGPPLSSYNEQFF
TRBV27,once,NA,CASSHRTSGRTSYEQYF
TRBV27,few,TRBJ2-7,CASSLDSVVVEQYF
TRBV4-1,NA,TRBJ1-1,CASSPLGSGWNTEAFF
TRBV4-1,NA,TRBJ2-7,CASSQDPTGMQYEQYF
TRBV30,NA,TRBJ1-1,CAWNRAGTEAFF
TRBV2,once,TRBJ1-1,CASSVTGGPWTEAFF
TRBV7-2,few,TRBJ2-3,CASSYMTGRTDTQYF
TRBV27,NA,TRBJ2-1,CASSLFGLAESSYNEQFF
TRBV11-2,NA,TRBJ2-1,CASSLGPPRTSGIEQFF
TRBV9,NA,TRBJ2-7,CASSVGFRALDEQYF
TRBV10-3,NA,TRBJ2-1,CAISEAGGRPNEQFF
TRBV14,NA,TRBJ2-7,CASSRLATSGAYEQYF
TRBV6-5,NA,TRBJ2-7,CASGPYYEQYF
TRBV9,NA,TRBJ2-1,CASSQLAGGYNEQFF
TRBV9,NA,TRBJ2-7,CASSGNFAGSEQYF
TRBV5-4,NA,TRBJ2-1,CASSTLAGEVGEQFF
TRBV7-9,NA,TRBJ2-2,CASSLYYGQELTGELFF
TRBV5-1,NA,TRBJ2-5,CASSLAREETQYF
TRBV6-5,NA,TRBJ2-5,CASSYSLVAQETQYF
TRBV21-1,NA,TRBJ2-7,CASWPRGPTYEQYF
TRBV18,once,TRBJ2-7,CASSPRTGQQYF
TRBV6-6,NA,TRBJ2-5,CASSYPTGLQETQYF
TRBV27,NA,TRBJ2-2,CASSFRGAGELFF
TRBV7-3,NA,TRBJ2-3,CASTPGYGTDTQYF
TRBV5-1,NA,TRBJ2-1,CASRLTGGNNEQFF
TRBV5-4,NA,TRBJ2-1,CASSSRDRDKEQFF
TRBV2,few,TRBJ2-3,CASAGLGSTDTQYF
TRBV7-2,NA,TRBJ1-4,CASSLAAQTATNEKLFF
TRBV5-6,NA,TRBJ2-7,CASSRLLALDPYEQYF
TRBV27,NA,TRBJ2-1,CASSPRTGFGNEQFF
TRBV21-1,NA,TRBJ1-2,CASILGEGSDYGYTF
TRBV5-6,NA,TRBJ1-5,CASSLGQANQPQHF
TRBV12-5,NA,TRBJ1-4,CASGGSSNEKLFF
TRBV14,few,TRBJ2-3,CASSRFDLDTQYF
TRBV11-3,NA,TRBJ2-2,CASSASGWGANTGELFF
TRBV10-1,once,TRBJ1-2,CASTPPDRGNNYGYTF
TRBV9,NA,TRBJ2-5,CASTRGQQETQYF
TRBV7-8,NA,TRBJ1-1,CASSWGRDTEAFF
TRBV6-6,NA,TRBJ1-4,CASSAEELALNEKLFF
TRBV27,few,TRBJ2-1,CASSPRPDFHEQFF
TRBV12-5,NA,TRBJ2-1,CASGLDTGNEQFF
TRBV7-7,NA,TRBJ1-4,CASSQGQGTFEKLFF
TRBV6-1,NA,TRBJ2-3,CASSEVQGMDRDTQYF
TRBV18,NA,TRBJ1-5,CASSPDRVSGQPQHF
TRBV29-1,once,TRBJ1-3,CSVEVPGQGNTIYF
TRBV6-5,NA,TRBJ2-1,CASSYGTSNYNEQFF
TRBV6-5,NA,TRBJ2-7,CASSYEYEQYF
TRBV21-1,NA,TRBJ1-1,CASSMQRWNTEAFF
TRBV4-1,NA,TRBJ2-1,CASSQILVRLAGARDNEQFF
TRBV19,NA,TRBJ1-1,CARKRGGGRDTEAFF
TRBV29-1,NA,TRBJ2-1,CSSSGAGGHNEQFF